The sequence of this T cell receptor beta chain was determined in a study of T cell changes during pregnancy in multiple sclerosis. In its sample, this clone was seen once. The CDR3 extends over 16 amino acids. Germline V gene lookup returns CDR1 LGHNA and CDR2 YNFKEQ. V lost 0 bases to trimming and J lost 6 bases, with 17 bases between them. Clones were read by immunoSEQ multiplex PCR, and TCRdb kept only the in-frame ones, dropping some. This table holds roughly 30,000 clones, around 91% found once. This sample comprised CD8+ T cells from peripheral blood mononuclear cells, obtained after pregnancy. V usage is TRBV4-2 and J usage is TRBJ1-1, with a tentative D call TRBD1 (6 bases). The receptor was isolated from a female donor with multiple sclerosis, enrolled in a pregnancy study. CDR3 nucleotides: TGTGCCAGCAGCCAAGATTTGTGGGGGCTTCGCTCTGAAGCTTTCTTT. It specifies CASSQDLWGLRSEAFF.